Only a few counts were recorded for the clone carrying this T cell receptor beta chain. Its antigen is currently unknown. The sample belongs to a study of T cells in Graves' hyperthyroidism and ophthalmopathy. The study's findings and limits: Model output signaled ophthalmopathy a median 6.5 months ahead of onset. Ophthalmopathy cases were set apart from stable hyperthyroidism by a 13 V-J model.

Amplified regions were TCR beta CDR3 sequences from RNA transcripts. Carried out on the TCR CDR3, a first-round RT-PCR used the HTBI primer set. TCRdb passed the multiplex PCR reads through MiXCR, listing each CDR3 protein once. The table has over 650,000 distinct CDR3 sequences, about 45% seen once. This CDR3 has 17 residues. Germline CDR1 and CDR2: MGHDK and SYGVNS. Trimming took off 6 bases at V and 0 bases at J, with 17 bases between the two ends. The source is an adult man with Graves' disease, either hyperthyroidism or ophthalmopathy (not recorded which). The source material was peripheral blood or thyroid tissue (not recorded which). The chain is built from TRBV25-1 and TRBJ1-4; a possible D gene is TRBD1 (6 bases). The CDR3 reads CASSRFWTATTNEKLFF. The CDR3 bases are TGTGCCAGCAGCCGGTTTTGGACAGCTACAACTAATGAAAAACTGTTTTTT. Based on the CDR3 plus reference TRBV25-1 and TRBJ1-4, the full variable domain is EADIYQTPRYLVIGTGKKITLECSQTMGHDKMYWYQQDPGMELHLIHYSYGVNSTEKGDLSSESTVSRIRTEHFPLTLESARPSHTSQYLCASSRFWTATTNEKLFFGSGTQLSVL.